The 6 T cell receptor beta chains below all came from one sample that was sequenced in a study of blood T cell repertoires in COVID-19. TCRdb's table, derived via immunoSEQ multiplex PCR, lists solely in-frame clones and lacks some. The repertoire holds approximately 150,000 clones, approximately 90% seen once, with 3% to 4% in the top ten. The sequencing sample was made of peripheral blood. These receptors were taken from a woman between 55 and 75 years old who had recovered from COVID-19.

The chain carries TRBV5-1 and TRBJ2-7, with 8 nucleotides matching TRBD1. The CDR3 has 15 amino acids. J gave up 2 bases and V 4 bases, and 8 bases lay outside the gene matches. CDR1 is SGHRS, CDR2 YFSETQ, per germline. CDR3 nucleotides: TGCGCCAGCAGCCCGGGACAGGTCCAAACCTACGAGCAGTACTTC. Protein sequence: CASSPGQVQTYEQYF.

As regards this clone: The sample holds other DNA sequences that translate to the same CDR3. This sequence joins TRBV18 and TRBJ2-5; no firm D call. Per the germline V gene, CDR1 is KGHSH and CDR2 is LQKENI. There are 13 residues in the CDR3. Trimming cost V 2 bases and J 2 bases, with 6 bases left between them. CDR3 sequence (DNA): TGTGCCAGCTCACCAGGGCAGCAAGAGACCCAGTACTTC. This gives the protein CASSPGQQETQYF. Full variable domain (remainder filled in from reference TRBV18 and TRBJ2-5): NAGVMQNPRHLVRRRGQEARLRCSPMKGHSHVYWYRQLPEEGLKFMVYLQKENIIDESGMPKERFSAEFPKEGPSILRIQQVVRGDSAAYFCASSPGQQETQYFGPGTRLLVL.

The rearrangement uses TRBV6-5 and TRBJ1-6, with D possibly being TRBD1 (5 bases). Germline assignment: CDR1 MNHEY and CDR2 SVGAGI. V gave up 6 bases and J gave up 10 bases, with 16 bases separating them. The length of the CDR3 is 14 residues. CDR3 residues: CASSIIRGMSPLHF. In DNA, the CDR3 is TGTGCCAGCAGCATCATTAGGGGAATGTCACCCCTCCACTTT.

The V and J genes are TRBV19 and TRBJ1-5; D may be TRBD1 (5 bases). This CDR3 has 16 residues. Germline CDR1 reads LNHDA; CDR2 reads SQIVND (reference sequence). V gave up 0 bases and J gave up 4 bases, with 13 bases separating them. The CDR3 reads CASSIDLAGTNQPQHF. The CDR3, as DNA: TGTGCCAGTAGTATAGATCTGGCGGGGACGAATCAGCCCCAGCATTTT.

The chain combines TRBV27 with TRBJ2-5; maybe TRBD1 (6 bases). The CDR3 extends over 13 amino acids. The germline V and J ends were trimmed by 5 bases and 7 bases, with 14 bases remaining between them. Germline V CDR1 and CDR2: MNHEY, SMNVEV (reference sequence). DNA of the CDR3: TGTGCCAGCAGTGGGGGCCAGCTCGGGACCCAGTACTTC. Amino acids: CASSGGQLGTQYF.

The CDR3 nucleotides read TGCGCCAGCAGTGAGTTGACACACACGCGTACGCAGTATTTT. Translating it yields CASSELTHTRTQYF. V is TRBV10-1 and J is TRBJ2-3; no reliable D call. The CDR3 runs to 14 residues. Trimming shortened V by 1 base and J by 8 bases, and 13 bases separated the two germline ends. In germline, CDR1 is WNHNN, CDR2 SYGVQD (reference sequence).